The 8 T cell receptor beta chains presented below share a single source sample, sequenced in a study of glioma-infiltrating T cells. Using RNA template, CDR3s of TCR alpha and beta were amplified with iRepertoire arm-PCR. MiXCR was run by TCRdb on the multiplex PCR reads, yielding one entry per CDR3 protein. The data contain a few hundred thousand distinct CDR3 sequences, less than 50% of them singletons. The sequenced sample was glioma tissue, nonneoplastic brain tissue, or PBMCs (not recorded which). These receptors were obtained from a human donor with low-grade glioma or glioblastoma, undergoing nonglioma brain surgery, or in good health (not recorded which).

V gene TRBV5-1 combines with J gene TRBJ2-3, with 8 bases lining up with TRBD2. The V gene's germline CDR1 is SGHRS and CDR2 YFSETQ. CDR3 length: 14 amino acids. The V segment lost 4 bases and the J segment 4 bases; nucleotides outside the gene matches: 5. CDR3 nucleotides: TGCGCCAGCAGCGATGATAGCGGGGCAGATACGCAGTATTTT. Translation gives CASSDDSGADTQYF. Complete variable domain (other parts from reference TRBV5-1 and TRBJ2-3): KAGVTQTPRYLIKTRGQQVTLSCSPISGHRSVSWYQQTPGQGLQFLFEYFSETQRNKGNFPGRFSGRQFSNSRSEMNVSTLELGDSALYLCASSDDSGADTQYFGPGTRLTVL.

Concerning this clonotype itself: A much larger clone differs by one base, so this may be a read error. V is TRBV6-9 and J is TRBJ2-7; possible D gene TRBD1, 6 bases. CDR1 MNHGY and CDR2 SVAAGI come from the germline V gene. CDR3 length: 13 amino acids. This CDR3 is CAGSYQGPYEQYF. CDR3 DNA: TGTGCCGGCAGTTACCAGGGGCCCTACGAGCAGTACTTC.

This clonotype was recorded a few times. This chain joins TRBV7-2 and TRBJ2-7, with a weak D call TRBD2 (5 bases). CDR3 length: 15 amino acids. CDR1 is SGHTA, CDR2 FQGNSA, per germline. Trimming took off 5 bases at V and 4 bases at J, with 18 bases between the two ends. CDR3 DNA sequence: TGTGCCAGCAGCCCCTACGTGGGTAGCGAATACGAGCAGTACTTC. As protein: CASSPYVGSEYEQYF.

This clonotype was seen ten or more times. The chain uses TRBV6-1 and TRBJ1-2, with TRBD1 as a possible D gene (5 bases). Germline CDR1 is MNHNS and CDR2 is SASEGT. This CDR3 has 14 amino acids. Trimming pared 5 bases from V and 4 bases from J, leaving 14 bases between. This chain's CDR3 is CASSWKQASYGYTF. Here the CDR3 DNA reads TGTGCCAGCAGTTGGAAACAGGCTTCCTATGGCTACACCTTC.

CDR3 loop: CASSQDFRETQYF. The CDR3 nucleotides read TGTGCCAGCAGCCAAGACTTTAGAGAGACCCAGTACTTC. The V and J genes are TRBV3-1 and TRBJ2-5; no definite D call. The V gene lost 0 bases and the J gene lost 4 bases, with 6 bases spanning the gap. Looked up from germline, CDR1 is LGHDT and CDR2 is YNNKEL (reference sequence). The CDR3 runs 13 residues.

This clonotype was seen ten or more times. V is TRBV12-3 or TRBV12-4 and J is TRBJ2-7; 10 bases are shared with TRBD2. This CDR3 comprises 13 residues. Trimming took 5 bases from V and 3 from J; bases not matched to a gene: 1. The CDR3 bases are TGTGCCAGCAGTCGGACTAGCGGCTACGAGCAGTACTTC. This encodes CASSRTSGYEQYF.

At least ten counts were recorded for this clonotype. The CDR3 protein is CASSQQGAGDEQYF. CDR3 DNA sequence: TGTGCCAGCAGTCAACAGGGGGCCGGGGACGAGCAGTACTTC. The chain carries TRBV6-2 or TRBV6-3 and TRBJ2-7, with TRBD1 identical over 9 bases. V lost 5 bases and J lost 5; bases outside the gene matches: 7. This CDR3 spans 14 amino acids. Germline V gene sequence: CDR1 MNHEY, CDR2 SVGEGT.

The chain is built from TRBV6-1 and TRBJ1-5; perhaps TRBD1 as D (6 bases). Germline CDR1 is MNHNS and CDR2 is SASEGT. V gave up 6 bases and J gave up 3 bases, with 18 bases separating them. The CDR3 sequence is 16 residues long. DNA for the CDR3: TGTGCCAGCAGGTCGATATTACAGGGTTACAATCAGCCCCAGCATTTT. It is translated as CASRSILQGYNQPQHF.